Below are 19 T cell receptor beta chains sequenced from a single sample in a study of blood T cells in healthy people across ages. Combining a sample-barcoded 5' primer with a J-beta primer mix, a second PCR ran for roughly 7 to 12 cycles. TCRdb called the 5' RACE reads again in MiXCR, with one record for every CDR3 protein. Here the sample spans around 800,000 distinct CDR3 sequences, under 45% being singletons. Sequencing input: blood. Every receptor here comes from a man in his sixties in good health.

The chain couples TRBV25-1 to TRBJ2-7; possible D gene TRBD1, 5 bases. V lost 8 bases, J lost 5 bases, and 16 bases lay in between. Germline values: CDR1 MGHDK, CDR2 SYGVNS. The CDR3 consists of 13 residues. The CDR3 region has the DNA TGTGCCAGCGGAAGGGCAGGGATGCACGAGCAGTACTTC. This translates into CASGRAGMHEQYF.

CDR3 sequence (DNA): TGTGCCACCAGTGATTTTCCTCGGGACCCCATGAGGCAGTATTTT. Protein: CATSDFPRDPMRQYF. The chain is built from TRBV24-1 and TRBJ2-3; D assignment may be TRBD1 or TRBD2 (5 bases each). This CDR3 is 15 amino acids long. The germline V and J ends were trimmed by 1 base and 11 bases, with 18 bases remaining between them. Germline V lookup: CDR1 KGHDR, CDR2 SFDVKD.

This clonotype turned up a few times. The CDR3 protein is CASSVSGAAYEQYF. The CDR3 region has the DNA TGTGCCAGCAGCGTAAGCGGGGCGGCCTACGAGCAGTACTTC. The chain combines TRBV9 with TRBJ2-4; 7 bases align to TRBD2. TRBJ2-7 matches the DNA end more closely, so the J call is doubtful. Germline-derived CDR1 and CDR2 are SGDLS and YYNGEE. The CDR3 length is 14 residues.

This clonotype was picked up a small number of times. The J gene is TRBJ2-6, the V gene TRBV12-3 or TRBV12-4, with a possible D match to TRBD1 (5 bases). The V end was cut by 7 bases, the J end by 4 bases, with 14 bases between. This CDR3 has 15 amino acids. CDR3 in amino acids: CASTTWGPGANVLTF. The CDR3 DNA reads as TGTGCCAGCACCACTTGGGGCCCGGGGGCCAACGTCCTGACTTTC.

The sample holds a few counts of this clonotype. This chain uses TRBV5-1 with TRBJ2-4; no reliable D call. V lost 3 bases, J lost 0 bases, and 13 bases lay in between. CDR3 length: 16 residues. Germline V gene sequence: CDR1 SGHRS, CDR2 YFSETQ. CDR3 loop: CASSSTSDVAKNIQYF. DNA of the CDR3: TGCGCCAGCAGCTCAACCTCAGATGTAGCCAAAAACATTCAGTACTTC.

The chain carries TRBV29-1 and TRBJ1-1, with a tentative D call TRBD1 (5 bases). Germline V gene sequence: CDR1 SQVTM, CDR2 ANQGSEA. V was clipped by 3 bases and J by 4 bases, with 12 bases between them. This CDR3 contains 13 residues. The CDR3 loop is CSVDPGSVTEAFF. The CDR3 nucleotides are TGCAGCGTTGATCCAGGGTCGGTCACTGAAGCTTTCTTT.

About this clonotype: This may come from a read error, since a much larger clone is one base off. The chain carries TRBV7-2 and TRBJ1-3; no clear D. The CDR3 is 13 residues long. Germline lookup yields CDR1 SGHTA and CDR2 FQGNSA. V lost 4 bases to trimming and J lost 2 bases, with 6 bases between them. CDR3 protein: CASSSGTGNTIYF. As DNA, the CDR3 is TGTGCCAGCAGCTCCGGGACTGGAAACACCATATATTTT.

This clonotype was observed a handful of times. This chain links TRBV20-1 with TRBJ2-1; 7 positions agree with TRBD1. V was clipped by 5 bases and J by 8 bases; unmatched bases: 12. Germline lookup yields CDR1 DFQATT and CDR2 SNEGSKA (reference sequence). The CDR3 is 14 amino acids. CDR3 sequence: CSARALQGIYEQFF. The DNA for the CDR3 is TGCAGTGCTCGAGCCCTACAGGGGATCTATGAGCAGTTCTTC.

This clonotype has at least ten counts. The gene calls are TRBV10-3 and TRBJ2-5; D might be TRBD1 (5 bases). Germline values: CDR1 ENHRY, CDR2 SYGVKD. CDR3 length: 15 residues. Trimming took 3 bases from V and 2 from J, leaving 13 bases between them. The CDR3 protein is CAISESQGPQETQYF. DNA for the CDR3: TGTGCCATCAGTGAAAGTCAGGGTCCTCAAGAGACCCAGTACTTC.

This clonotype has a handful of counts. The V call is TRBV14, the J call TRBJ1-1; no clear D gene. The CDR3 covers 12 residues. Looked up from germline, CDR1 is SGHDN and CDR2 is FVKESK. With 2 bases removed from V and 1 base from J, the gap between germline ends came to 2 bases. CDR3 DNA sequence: TGTGCCAGCAGCCAATCGAACACTGAAGCTTTCTTT. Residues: CASSQSNTEAFF.

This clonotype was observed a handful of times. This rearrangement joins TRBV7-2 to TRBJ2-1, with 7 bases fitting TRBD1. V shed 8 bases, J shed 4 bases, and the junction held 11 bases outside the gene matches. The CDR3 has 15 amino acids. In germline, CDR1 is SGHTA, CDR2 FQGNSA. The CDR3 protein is CASGPGQSLYNEQFF. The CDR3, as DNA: TGTGCCAGCGGCCCGGGACAGTCCTTATACAATGAGCAGTTCTTC.

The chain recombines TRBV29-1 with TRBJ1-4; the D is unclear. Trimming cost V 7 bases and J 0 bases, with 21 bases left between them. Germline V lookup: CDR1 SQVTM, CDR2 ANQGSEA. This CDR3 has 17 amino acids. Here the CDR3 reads CSAYSHTPEATNEKLFF. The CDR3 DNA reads TGCAGCGCCTATTCTCATACCCCCGAAGCAACTAATGAAAAACTGTTTTTT.

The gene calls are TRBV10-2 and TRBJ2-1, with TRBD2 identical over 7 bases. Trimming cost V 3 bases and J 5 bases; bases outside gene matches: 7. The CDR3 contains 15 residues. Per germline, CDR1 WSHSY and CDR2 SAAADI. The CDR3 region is CASSDVRGSNNEQFF. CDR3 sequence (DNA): TGCGCCAGCAGTGACGTGCGGGGGTCTAACAATGAGCAGTTCTTC.

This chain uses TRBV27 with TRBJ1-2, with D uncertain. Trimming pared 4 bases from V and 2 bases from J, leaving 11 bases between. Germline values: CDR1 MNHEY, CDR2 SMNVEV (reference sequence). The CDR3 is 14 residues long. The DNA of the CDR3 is TGTGCCAGCAGTTGGTCGGGAGGCAACTATGGCTACACCTTC. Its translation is CASSWSGGNYGYTF.

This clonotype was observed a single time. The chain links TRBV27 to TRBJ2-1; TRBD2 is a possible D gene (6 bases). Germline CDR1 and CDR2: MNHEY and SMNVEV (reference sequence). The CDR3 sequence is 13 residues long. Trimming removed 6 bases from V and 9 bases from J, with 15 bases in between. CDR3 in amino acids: CASRGRMTSEQFF. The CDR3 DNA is TGTGCCAGCAGGGGACGGATGACTAGTGAGCAGTTCTTC.

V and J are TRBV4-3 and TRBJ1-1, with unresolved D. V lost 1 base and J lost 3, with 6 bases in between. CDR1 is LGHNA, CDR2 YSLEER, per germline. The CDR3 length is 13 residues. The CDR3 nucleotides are TGCGCCAGCAGCCAAGGACACGACACTGAAGCTTTCTTT. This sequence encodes CASSQGHDTEAFF.

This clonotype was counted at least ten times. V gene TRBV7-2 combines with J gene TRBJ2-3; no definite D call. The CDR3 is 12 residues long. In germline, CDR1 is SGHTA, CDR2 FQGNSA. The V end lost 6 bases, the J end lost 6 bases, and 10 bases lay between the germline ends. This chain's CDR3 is CASRTSTDTQYF. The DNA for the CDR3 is TGTGCCAGCAGAACCTCCACGGATACGCAGTATTTT.

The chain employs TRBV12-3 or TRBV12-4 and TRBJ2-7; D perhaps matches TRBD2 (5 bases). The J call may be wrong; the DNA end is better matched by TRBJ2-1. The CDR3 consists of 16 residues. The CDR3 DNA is TGTGCCAGCAGTCCCACCGACGGGGTGGCCTGCAATGAGCAGTTCTTC. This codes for CASSPTDGVACNEQFF.

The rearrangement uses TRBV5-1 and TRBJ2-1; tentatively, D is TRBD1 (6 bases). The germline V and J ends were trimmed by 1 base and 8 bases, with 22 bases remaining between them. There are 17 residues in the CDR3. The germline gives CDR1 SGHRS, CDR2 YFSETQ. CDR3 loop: CASSLRIFDRTKDEQFF. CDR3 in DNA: TGCGCCAGCAGCTTGCGGATATTTGACAGGACAAAGGATGAGCAGTTCTTC.